This passage covers 25 T cell receptor beta chains from one sample sequenced in a study of OX40 agonist ivuxolimab in advanced cancers. Profiling relied on immunoSEQ multiplex PCR, and the TCRdb table lists in-frame clones only, not all of them. There are approximately 60,000 clones in the sample; approximately 90% occur only once, and 12% lies in the top ten. Sequences were derived from CD4+ or CD8+ T cells sorted from blood, sampled in a trial of the OX40 agonist ivuxolimab. All receptors derive from an adult with an advanced solid tumor such as melanoma, head and neck, liver or kidney cancer.

The chain couples TRBV6-5 to TRBJ2-2; D uncertain. This CDR3 has 16 residues. In germline, CDR1 is MNHEY, CDR2 SVGAGI. V was shortened by 4 bases and J by 2 bases, with 14 bases between the two germline ends. The CDR3 sequence: CASSSGRIANTGELFF. For the CDR3, the DNA is TGTGCCAGCAGTTCAGGACGGATAGCTAACACCGGGGAGCTGTTTTTT.

The chain employs TRBV19 and TRBJ1-4; 8 nucleotides align to TRBD1. The CDR3 consists of 15 residues. The ends lost 5 bases at V and 7 bases at J; junction bases unmatched: 9. In germline, CDR1 is LNHDA, CDR2 SQIVND (reference sequence). In DNA form, the CDR3 reads TGTGCCAGTAGTCCCAGGGACAGGAGGCCTGAAAAACTGTTTTTT. Its translation: CASSPRDRRPEKLFF.

This CDR3 is CASSLTGRGDEQYF. As DNA, the CDR3 is TGCGCCAGCAGCTTGACAGGGAGGGGAGACGAGCAGTACTTC. The rearrangement uses TRBV5-1 and TRBJ2-7, with D maybe TRBD2 (7 bases). CDR1 is SGHRS, CDR2 YFSETQ, per germline. V shed 1 base and J shed 5 bases, with 13 bases lying between them. This CDR3 region has 14 residues.

The V and J genes are TRBV11-2 and TRBJ2-7; TRBD2 is a possible D gene (6 bases). The CDR3 covers 16 residues. CDR1 SGHAT and CDR2 FQNNGV come from the germline V gene. V gave up 5 bases and J gave up 2 bases, with 19 bases separating them. CDR3 region: CASSPRIAEDPYEQYF. CDR3 in DNA: TGTGCCAGCAGCCCCAGGATAGCGGAAGACCCCTACGAGCAGTACTTC.

V usage is TRBV4-1 and J usage is TRBJ1-1; D unclear. The ends were cut back, 0 bases at V and 7 bases at J, with 6 bases in the middle. Germline V lookup: CDR1 MGHRA, CDR2 YSYEKL. The CDR3 is made up of 12 amino acids. This chain's CDR3 is CASSQDRGEAFF. In DNA form, the CDR3 reads TGCGCCAGCAGCCAAGATCGAGGTGAAGCTTTCTTT.

The chain carries TRBV28 and TRBJ2-7; D not resolved. The germline V gene has CDR1 MDHEN and CDR2 SYDVKM. Trimming took 7 bases from V and 5 from J, leaving 21 bases between them. This CDR3 is built from 15 residues. CDR3 nucleotide sequence: TGTGCCAGCATACCTCGGGCACAGCCTGTTAACGAGCAGTACTTC. Protein product: CASIPRAQPVNEQYF.

CDR3 coding DNA: TGTGCCAGCAGTTACTCGACAGGTAACTCTGGAAACACCATATATTTT. Translated, it gives CASSYSTGNSGNTIYF. The rearrangement links TRBV6-5 to TRBJ1-3, with D tentatively TRBD1 (6 bases). Germline CDR1 and CDR2: MNHEY and SVGAGI. This CDR3 is 16 amino acids long. The germline V and J ends were trimmed by 0 bases and 0 bases, with 9 bases remaining between them.

This chain links TRBV7-9 with TRBJ2-3, with 8 bases fitting TRBD2. This CDR3 spans 18 amino acids. Germline V gives CDR1 SEHNR, CDR2 FQNEAQ (reference sequence). Losses at the gene ends were 1 base for V and 1 base for J; bases not matched to a gene: 10. The chain's CDR3 is CASSLEVGRARGTDTQYF. DNA for the CDR3: TGTGCCAGCAGCTTAGAGGTCGGGAGGGCCCGAGGCACAGATACGCAGTATTTT.

This chain links TRBV28 with TRBJ2-5, with D uncertain. V dropped 5 bases and J dropped 1 base, with 11 bases sitting between them. The germline gives CDR1 MDHEN, CDR2 SYDVKM. There are 14 residues in the CDR3. The CDR3 bases are TGTGCCAGCAGTCCGACCTTAACCCAAGAGACCCAGTACTTC. Translating gives CASSPTLTQETQYF.

The chain employs TRBV7-9 and TRBJ2-7; 10 bases are shared with TRBD1. The germline gives CDR1 SEHNR, CDR2 FQNEAQ (reference sequence). The CDR3 is made up of 12 amino acids. The V segment lost 7 bases and the J segment 4 bases; nucleotides outside the gene matches: 1. Here the CDR3 DNA reads TGTGCCAGCATGGACAGGGGGTACGAGCAGTACTTC. It codes for CASMDRGYEQYF.

This sequence joins TRBV5-4 and TRBJ1-2, with a weak D call TRBD1 (5 bases). Germline-derived CDR1 and CDR2 are SGHNT and YYREEE (reference sequence). The V gene lost 0 bases and the J gene lost 4 bases, with 13 bases spanning the gap. The CDR3 is 15 amino acids. The CDR3 sequence: CASSLDGGGPYGYTF. CDR3 coding DNA: TGTGCCAGCAGCTTGGACGGGGGGGGACCCTATGGCTACACCTTC.

The V gene is TRBV4-1, the J gene TRBJ2-7, with 8 nucleotides matching TRBD2. Trimming removed 0 bases from V and 3 bases from J; junction bases left unmatched: 13. The CDR3 extends over 18 amino acids. Germline V lookup: CDR1 MGHRA, CDR2 YSYEKL. The chain's CDR3 is CASSQDGPQSGGFYEQYF. The CDR3 coding sequence is TGCGCCAGCAGCCAAGATGGGCCCCAATCGGGAGGGTTCTACGAGCAGTACTTC.

This chain connects TRBV29-1 to TRBJ2-1, with D maybe TRBD1 (5 bases). Per the germline V gene, CDR1 is SQVTM and CDR2 is ANQGSEA. The CDR3 contains 12 residues. The germline V and J ends were trimmed by 1 base and 4 bases, with 5 bases remaining between them. The CDR3 loop is CSVEAGYNEQFF. Here the CDR3 DNA reads TGCAGCGTTGAAGCAGGGTACAATGAGCAGTTCTTC.

The V call is TRBV5-1, the J call TRBJ1-2; TRBD1 might be the D (6 bases). The germline V and J ends were trimmed by 2 bases and 5 bases, with 16 bases remaining between them. Germline loops: CDR1 SGHRS, CDR2 YFSETQ. The CDR3 contains 15 residues. The CDR3 protein is CASSFGSQGGYGYTF. In nucleotides, the CDR3 is TGCGCCAGCAGCTTCGGGTCACAGGGCGGGTATGGCTACACCTTC.

The chain links TRBV2 to TRBJ2-1; possibly TRBD1 or TRBD2 for D (7 bases each). The V gene lost 5 bases and the J gene lost 2 bases, with 16 bases spanning the gap. The CDR3 is 16 amino acids. Germline values: CDR1 SNHLY, CDR2 FYNNEI. For the CDR3, the DNA is TGTGCCAGCAGTCGCGACAGGGAGGGCACCTACAATGAGCAGTTCTTC. Amino acid sequence: CASSRDREGTYNEQFF.

This CDR3 is CASSYSLAGAGELFF. The CDR3 DNA sequence: TGTGCCAGCAGTTATTCACTAGCGGGAGCCGGGGAGCTGTTTTTT. The chain combines TRBV6-5 with TRBJ2-2; 11 nucleotides align to TRBD2. Germline CDR1 is MNHEY and CDR2 is SVGAGI. The J segment lost 6 bases and the V segment lost 3 bases, leaving 3 bases of the junction unmatched. The CDR3 runs to 15 residues.

The chain has TRBV19 and TRBJ2-1; 8 bases match TRBD2. With 6 bases clipped from V and 0 bases from J, the junction kept 4 bases outside the gene matches. Germline lookup yields CDR1 LNHDA and CDR2 SQIVND (reference sequence). There are 15 residues in the CDR3. CDR3 in amino acids: CASSPLAGSYNEQFF. CDR3 coding DNA: TGTGCCAGTAGCCCGCTAGCGGGCTCCTACAATGAGCAGTTCTTC.

This chain uses TRBV5-1 with TRBJ2-1; D possibly corresponds to TRBD1 (5 bases). Germline assignment: CDR1 SGHRS and CDR2 YFSETQ. This CDR3 is 15 amino acids long. V dropped 6 bases and J dropped 6 bases, with 19 bases sitting between them. CDR3 sequence reads: CASTEHRTRINEQFF. The CDR3 nucleotides read TGCGCCAGCACCGAACACAGGACCCGGATCAATGAGCAGTTCTTC.

This chain connects TRBV27 to TRBJ2-1, with no clear D. Germline-derived CDR1 and CDR2 are MNHEY and SMNVEV (reference sequence). CDR3 length: 13 amino acids. V was clipped by 3 bases and J by 5 bases, with 8 bases between them. This CDR3 reads CASSFGPNNEQFF. CDR3 bases: TGTGCCAGCAGTTTTGGTCCGAACAATGAGCAGTTCTTC.

The genes are TRBV2 and TRBJ1-5, with a possible D match to TRBD1 (6 bases). CDR1 and CDR2 from the germline V gene are SNHLY and FYNNEI. The ends were cut back, 4 bases at V and 6 bases at J, with 10 bases in the middle. There are 13 residues in the CDR3. The CDR3 bases are TGTGCCAGCAGTGCTTCACAGGGTCAGCCCCAGCATTTT. Amino acids: CASSASQGQPQHF.

The rearrangement links TRBV29-1 to TRBJ2-1; 9 nucleotides line up with TRBD1. The germline V gene encodes CDR1 SQVTM and CDR2 ANQGSEA. This CDR3 contains 16 residues. Trimming cost V 1 base and J 5 bases; bases outside gene matches: 9. The CDR3 reads CSVEVWDREDNNEQFF. The CDR3 DNA reads as TGCAGCGTTGAAGTTTGGGACAGGGAAGACAACAATGAGCAGTTCTTC.

This chain uses TRBV5-8 with TRBJ1-2, with D perhaps TRBD1 (6 bases). Germline CDR1 SGHTS, CDR2 YDEGEE. This CDR3 contains 13 residues. Trimming cost V 1 base and J 6 bases, with 10 bases left between them. The CDR3 protein is CASSLWDNNGYTF. The CDR3 DNA sequence: TGTGCCAGCAGCTTGTGGGACAACAATGGCTACACCTTC. Full variable domain (outside the CDR3, taken from reference TRBV5-8 and TRBJ1-2): EAGVTQSPTHLIKTRGQQATLRCSPISGHTSVYWYQQALGLGLQFLLWYDEGEERNRGNFPPRFSGRQFPNYSSELNVNALELEDSALYLCASSLWDNNGYTFGSGTRLTVV.

This clone was picked up a small number of times. The V gene is TRBV7-8, the J gene TRBJ1-5; a possible D gene is TRBD1 (5 bases). Looked up from germline, CDR1 is SGHVS and CDR2 is FQNEAQ. The CDR3 spans 16 residues. The V gene lost 6 bases and the J gene lost 0 bases, with 15 bases spanning the gap. CDR3 DNA sequence: TGTGCCAGCAGTTCTTACCCGGACAATAGCAATCAGCCCCAGCATTTT. This translates into CASSSYPDNSNQPQHF.

The chain carries TRBV27 and TRBJ2-3; D may be TRBD2 (5 bases). Per germline, CDR1 MNHEY and CDR2 SMNVEV (reference sequence). The CDR3 totals 15 residues. Deletions cut 8 bases from V and 0 bases from J, with 15 bases between. The CDR3 nucleotides read TGTGCCAGCTCCGACACGGGATCCAGCACAGATACGCAGTATTTT. It is translated as CASSDTGSSTDTQYF.

The V gene is TRBV18, the J gene TRBJ2-7; 11 bases agree with TRBD1. The junction had 16 bases not matched to a gene; V was cut back by 3 bases and J by 3 bases. Germline CDR1 KGHSH, CDR2 LQKENI. The CDR3 has 19 residues. Written as DNA, the CDR3 is TGTGCCAGCTCACCCTACTTAGGGGACAGGGGGTATTGGGGCTACGAGCAGTACTTC. It is translated as CASSPYLGDRGYWGYEQYF.